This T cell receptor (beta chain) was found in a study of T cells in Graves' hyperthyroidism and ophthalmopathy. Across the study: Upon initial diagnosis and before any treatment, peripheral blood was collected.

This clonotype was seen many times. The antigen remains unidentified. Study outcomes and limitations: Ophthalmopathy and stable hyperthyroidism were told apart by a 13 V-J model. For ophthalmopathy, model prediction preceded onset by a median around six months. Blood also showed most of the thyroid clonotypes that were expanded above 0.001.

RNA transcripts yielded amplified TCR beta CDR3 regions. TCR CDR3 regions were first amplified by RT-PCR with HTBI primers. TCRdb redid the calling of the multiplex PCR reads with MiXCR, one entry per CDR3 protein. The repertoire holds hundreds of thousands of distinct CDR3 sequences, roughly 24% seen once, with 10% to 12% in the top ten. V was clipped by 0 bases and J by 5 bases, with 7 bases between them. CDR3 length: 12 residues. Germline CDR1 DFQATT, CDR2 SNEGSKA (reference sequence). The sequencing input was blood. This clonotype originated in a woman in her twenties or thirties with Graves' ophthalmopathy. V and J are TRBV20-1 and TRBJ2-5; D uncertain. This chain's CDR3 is CSARESGETQYF. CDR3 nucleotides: TGCAGTGCTAGAGAATCCGGGGAGACCCAGTACTTC.